The clone carrying this T cell receptor beta chain is medium-sized by share. Its antigen remains unidentified. The sample comes from a study of T cells in narcolepsy. The wider study: Patients with NT1 or NT2 and healthy control donors were enrolled.

Whole-study results and caveats: Same-patient CSF and blood CD4+ T cell clonotypes included HCRT-specific and TRIB2-specific autoreactive ones. Autoreactive clonotypes reportedly recurred in blood of same and different patients, not controls. In some patient and control memory CD4+ samples, autoreactive clones were absent.

Method: immunoSEQ multiplex PCR; TCRdb's copy keeps in-frame clones and lacks some. Among approximately 26,000 clones, over 65% were seen once, and the ten largest hold under 1.2%. This CDR3 comprises 15 residues. Between the trimmed V and J ends, which lost 4 bases and 3 bases, there was a span of 12 bases. The germline CDR1 and CDR2 sequences are MNHNS and SASEGT. This sequence joins TRBV6-1 and TRBJ1-4, with a possible D match to TRBD1 (5 bases). Material for sequencing was memory (CD45RA-) CD4+ T cells from blood. The receptor comes from a human donor in good health. CDR3 in amino acids: CASSASAGANEKLFF. DNA for the CDR3: TGTGCCAGCAGTGCCTCTGCGGGGGCTAATGAAAAACTGTTTTTT.